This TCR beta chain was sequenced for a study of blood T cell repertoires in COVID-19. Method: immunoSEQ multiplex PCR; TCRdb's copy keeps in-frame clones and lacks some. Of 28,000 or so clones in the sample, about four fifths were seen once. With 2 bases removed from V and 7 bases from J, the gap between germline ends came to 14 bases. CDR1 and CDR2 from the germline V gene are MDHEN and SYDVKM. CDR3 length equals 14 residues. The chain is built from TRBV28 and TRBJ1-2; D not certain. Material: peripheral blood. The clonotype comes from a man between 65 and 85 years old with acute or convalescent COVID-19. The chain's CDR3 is CASSLGVMTSGYTF. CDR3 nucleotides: TGTGCCAGCAGTTTAGGTGTGATGACAAGTGGCTACACCTTC.